This T cell receptor beta chain is drawn from a study of shared clonotypes between healthy human individuals. Study-wide findings and caveats: Genetic and exposure-history diversity was limited by the small donor number.

Assay execution took place at the deep level. In the source study's methods: Quality scores were absent from the junction-only immunoSEQ sequences, so filtering differed. Clones were sequenced by immunoSEQ multiplex PCR, and TCRdb holds only the in-frame ones, with some missing. For V, J and clone size, that table is used; D and trimming come from the DNA. The table records over a million clones, around 95% of them present only once. This clone was recorded a few times. Its antigen remains unidentified. CDR3 length: 15 amino acids. The V gene lost 2 bases and the J gene lost 0 bases, with 12 bases spanning the gap. Germline loops: CDR1 SGHRS, CDR2 YFSETQ.

This chain connects TRBV5-1 to TRBJ2-7; D unclear. The receptor was isolated from a man aged 25 to 40 in good health. Material for sequencing was naive CD4+ T cells sorted from blood. Subset in this sample: CD45RA+ positively selected. The CDR3 is CASSFSTQPSYEQYF. The CDR3 region has the DNA TGCGCCAGCAGCTTTTCTACACAGCCCTCCTACGAGCAGTACTTC.